A selection of T cell receptor beta chains follows, all from one sample in a study of shared clonotypes between healthy human individuals. The table came from immunoSEQ multiplex PCR; TCRdb's copy has only in-frame clones and leaves some out. Of more than 1.2 million clones in the sample, approximately 98.5% are singletons; the top ten hold about 0.4%. Sequencing was carried out using naive CD4+ T cells sorted from blood. These receptors all come from a man aged 25 to 40 in good health. Both conserved end residues are part of each CDR3. Each record gives: V gene, CDR3 protein.

>TRBV18
CASSQAGNTEAFF
>TRBV29-1
CSAGLANQPQHF
>TRBV6-5
CASSYPGQGRETQYF
>TRBV15
CATSRSGGQETQYF
>TRBV11-2
CASSLGDYEQYF
>TRBV14
CASSQLDTGNEQFF
>TRBV28
CASSLLPTGLPAGTQYF
>TRBV18
CASSLRTGGQEEQYF
>TRBV6-5
CASRVMAASTDTQYF
>TRBV7-6
CASSLVRQGYEQYF
>TRBV19
CASSPREGPWNQPQHF
>TRBV5-1
CASSLAPQGISTDTQYF
>TRBV7-3
CASSSQPGWLKSSYEQYF
>TRBV29-1
CSVLVQVTYEQYF
>TRBV19
CASSMVLSGNTIYF
>TRBV6-6
CASSYSGRQETQYF
>TRBV7-9
CASSLGGLAGEWGEQYF
>TRBV6-6
CASSYSQGIKAFF
>TRBV2
CASSELGVPNTGELFF
>TRBV7-2
CASSHPGQGPGANVLTF
>TRBV7-8
CASSSRGGSNEQYF
>TRBV19
CASSIGGNKEKLFF
>TRBV15
CATSRDVAQETQYF
>TRBV29-1
CSVELVQGLYGYTF
>TRBV29-1
CSVDRGGLGDEQFF
>TRBV7-9
CASSLVTGTGEWETQYF
>TRBV2
CASSDRTGGPYEQYF
>TRBV5-6
CASSPRDRGRNGYTF
>TRBV6-1
CASTAGDYEQYF
>TRBV7-8
CASSLGGGNTEAFF
>TRBV13
CASSLGLNEQFF
>TRBV28
CASRSQGRALSDEQFF
>TRBV28
CASSFSNQPQHF
>TRBV5-6
CASSRGQGRGEQFF
>TRBV7-3
CASSLGRAVQETQYF
>TRBV7-9
CASSLDGQPQHF
>TRBV6-5
CASSASRQGWETQYF
>TRBV6-6
CASSYATGTYNEQFF
>TRBV27
CASSFRAGTDNEQFF
>TRBV7-2
CASNRGRTDTQYF
>TRBV4-3
CASSQSWGRSYEQYF
>TRBV5-1
CASSGGLAGYEQYF
>TRBV9
CASSVGEEQFF
>TRBV20-1
CSAFLLTEAFF
>TRBV18
CASSPYTSGISEQFF
>TRBV9
CASSVAASNYEQYF
>TRBV9
CASSPGTGGTSVLAYEQYF
>TRBV25-1
CASSEWGLAKNIQYF
>TRBV28
CASSLTRTGYGYTF
>TRBV5-1
CASSLRDRGVNEQFF
>TRBV9
CASSLTSGSSDEQFF
>TRBV19
CAISPRTGDEQYF
>TRBV2
CASSGETGTGELFF
>TRBV28
CASSGVLANYGYTF
>TRBV5-1
CASSLQGDPNQPQHF
>TRBV28
CASSLTAEAFF
>TRBV2
CASGANYEQYF
>TRBV19
CASSIGAAYGYTF
>TRBV9
CASSGTGGGYNEQFF